Shown below are 14 T cell receptor beta chains from a single sample sequenced in a study of shared clonotypes between healthy human individuals. Libraries were prepared by immunoSEQ multiplex PCR; TCRdb keeps only in-frame clonotypes and omits some of them. The sample contains under 1,900,000 clones, approximately 98.5% of which appear only once. The specimen was naive CD4+ T cells sorted from blood. Subset here: CD45RA+ positively selected. The source of these receptors is a man aged 30 to 45 in good health.

V is TRBV18 and J is TRBJ2-3; 9 positions match TRBD1. V dropped 3 bases and J dropped 3; count of bases not matched to a gene: 19. The CDR3 has 20 amino acids. The germline V gene encodes CDR1 KGHSH and CDR2 LQKENI. CDR3 amino acids: CASSPPNLRLGQGMTDTQYF. CDR3 DNA sequence: TGTGCCAGCTCACCCCCAAATCTACGGCTCGGACAGGGGATGACAGATACGCAGTATTTT.

This chain uses TRBV5-1 with TRBJ2-3, with 7 positions matching TRBD1. Unmatched junction bases numbered 3, after V lost 2 bases and J lost 0 bases. The CDR3 spans 15 residues. Germline V gives CDR1 SGHRS, CDR2 YFSETQ. The CDR3 DNA reads as TGCGCCAGCAGCTTAGGGACAGCTAGCACAGATACGCAGTATTTT. This gives the protein CASSLGTASTDTQYF.

In its sample, this clone was seen once. The CDR3 is CASSRDQAGFVGNTIYF. CDR3 DNA sequence: TGTGCCAGCAGCCGGGACCAGGCAGGGTTCGTTGGAAACACCATATATTTT. The chain carries TRBV4-2 and TRBJ1-3, with D maybe TRBD1 (5 bases). The V and J ends lost 4 bases and 3 bases respectively, with 19 bases between them. This CDR3 is 17 amino acids long. Germline CDR1 reads LGHNA; CDR2 reads YNFKEQ.

The V call is TRBV5-5, the J call TRBJ2-3; the D is unclear. CDR3 length: 11 amino acids. CDR1 is SGHKS, CDR2 YYEKEE, per germline (reference sequence). The V gene lost 2 bases and the J gene lost 6 bases, with 4 bases spanning the gap. The CDR3 DNA sequence: TGTGCCAGCAGCTTCGTGGATACGCAGTATTTT. Amino acids: CASSFVDTQYF.

The chain carries TRBV6-5 and TRBJ2-7, with 9 nucleotides matching TRBD1. V lost 4 bases to trimming and J lost 6 bases; unmatched junction nucleotides: 10. From germline, CDR1 is MNHEY and CDR2 SVGAGI. The CDR3 spans 15 residues. CDR3 nucleotide sequence: TGTGCCAGCAGTTCCCACAGGGGGCGATTGTCCGAGCAGTACTTC. Protein sequence: CASSSHRGRLSEQYF.

The V gene is TRBV28, the J gene TRBJ2-7; the D gene is possibly TRBD1 (6 bases). Per the germline V gene, CDR1 is MDHEN and CDR2 is SYDVKM. V lost 6 bases, J lost 5 bases, and 17 bases lay in between. This CDR3 is 14 amino acids long. CDR3 loop: CASREQGLMDEQYF. In nucleotides, the CDR3 is TGTGCCAGCAGAGAGCAGGGGTTAATGGACGAGCAGTACTTC.

V and J are TRBV7-8 and TRBJ2-3, with unresolved D. The V and J ends lost 3 bases and 8 bases respectively, with 21 bases between them. The CDR3 is 16 amino acids. The germline V gene has CDR1 SGHVS and CDR2 FQNEAQ. CDR3 in amino acids: CASSLGDLLARPTQYF. The CDR3 coding sequence is TGTGCCAGCAGCTTGGGTGACCTGCTGGCACGACCTACGCAGTATTTT. Full variable domain (missing parts from reference TRBV7-8 and TRBJ2-3): GAGVSQSPRYKVAKRGQDVALRCDPISGHVSLFWYQQALGQGPEFLTYFQNEAQLDKSGLPSDRFFAERPEGSVSTLKIQRTQQEDSAVYLCASSLGDLLARPTQYFGPGTRLTVL.

This clone was observed once. The J gene is TRBJ2-5, the V gene TRBV6-6; possible D gene TRBD2, 6 bases. The CDR3 totals 15 residues. V lost 0 bases and J 6 bases, leaving 14 bases between the germline ends. Germline V CDR1 and CDR2: MNHNY, SVGAGI (reference sequence). The CDR3 DNA sequence: TGTGCCAGCAGTTACTCGGAGGGCGCTACACAGACCCAGTACTTC. Protein sequence: CASSYSEGATQTQYF.

V is TRBV11-3 and J is TRBJ2-1; TRBD2 aligns across 7 bases. CDR3 length equals 15 residues. V lost 0 bases to trimming and J lost 1 base; unmatched junction nucleotides: 0. Germline V CDR1 and CDR2: SGHNT, YENEEA. CDR3 bases: TGTGCCAGCAGCTTAGACGGGGGGTCCTACAATGAGCAGTTCTTC. The encoded protein is CASSLDGGSYNEQFF.

The chain has TRBV18 and TRBJ2-7; no definite D call. The germline gives CDR1 KGHSH, CDR2 LQKENI. Trimming cost V 3 bases and J 0 bases, with 9 bases left between them. The CDR3 is made up of 14 amino acids. The CDR3 sequence is CASSPLLNSYEQYF. The CDR3, as DNA: TGTGCCAGCTCACCTCTACTAAACTCCTACGAGCAGTACTTC.

The V and J genes are TRBV18 and TRBJ2-7; D perhaps matches TRBD1 (5 bases). The germline CDR1 and CDR2 sequences are KGHSH and LQKENI. The ends were cut back, 4 bases at V and 1 base at J, with 11 bases in the middle. This CDR3 region has 14 residues. CDR3 DNA sequence: TGTGCCAGCTCACGGGCAGGGCAGTCCTACGAGCAGTACTTC. The encoded protein is CASSRAGQSYEQYF.

This clone is a singleton in its sample. The chain combines TRBV18 with TRBJ1-2, with 9 bases identical to TRBD1. CDR1 is KGHSH, CDR2 LQKENI, per germline. V gave up 5 bases and J gave up 5 bases; unmatched junction bases: 6. CDR3 length equals 14 residues. This chain's CDR3 is CASSNQDRGYGYTF. CDR3 nucleotides: TGTGCCAGCTCAAACCAGGACAGGGGTTATGGCTACACCTTC.

The V gene is TRBV18, the J gene TRBJ2-1, with TRBD1 matching 8 bases. V shed 2 bases, J shed 4 bases, and the junction held 13 bases outside the gene matches. The CDR3 spans 18 residues. CDR1 and CDR2 from the germline V gene are KGHSH and LQKENI. CDR3 region: CASSPAAGGAPGYNEQFF. In DNA, the CDR3 is TGTGCCAGCTCACCAGCGGCAGGGGGCGCTCCCGGGTACAATGAGCAGTTCTTC.

CDR3 coding DNA: TGTGCCAGCAGCCCCGGGACAGAGGGACTAGCGGAAATAAGCACAGATACGCAGTATTTT. Translating gives CASSPGTEGLAEISTDTQYF. The rearrangement joins TRBV7-6 to TRBJ2-3; 11 bases align to TRBD2. The junction had 16 bases not matched to a gene; V was cut back by 5 bases and J by 0 bases. There are 20 residues in the CDR3. The germline CDR1 and CDR2 sequences are SGHVS and FNYEAQ.